Here is one T cell receptor beta chain with its context. Its cognate antigen has yet to be identified. Base-call qualities are not available, and no considerably larger clone is one nucleotide away. The library came from the immunoSEQ multiplex PCR assay. DNA from the CD4+ T cells that had been cultured and isolated underwent TCR beta CDR3 sequencing. As for the authors' bioinformatics: Non-productive TCR sequences were removed, reads were trimmed to the CDR3 region, and CDR3s of at least 7 amino acids were retained. Antigen-specific clonotypes were identified with the MANAFEST web app by comparing expansion in peptide wells against reference cultures. Positive clones required FDR<0.05 expansion versus reference and all other wells, odds ratio above 5, and frequency above 0.1% in two replicate wells. A clonotype was called cross-reactive if it was significantly expanded both in SARS-CoV-2 spike wells and in at least one common cold coronavirus spike condition. Using the stringdist R package, CDR3 similarity was measured by Levenshtein distance, and unrooted trees were constructed with ape in R 3.6.1. What TCRdb holds here is the immuneACCESS table cut down to in-frame rearrangements. Part of the clones is not present; checked against another copy, under half of the missing clones reflect an unresolved V gene, and the others are unexplained. That table gives V, J and clone size, and the DNA gave D and trimming. The sample yields 27,000 or so clones; around four fifths were counted once. The biggest ten clones account for over 1.3% of the sample.

The entry originates in a study of vaccination effects on CD4 cells after COVID-19 (dated by TCRdb to 2022 to 2024). For the study in its entirety: Across the study, the median time from the second dose to post-vaccine sampling was 72 days (range 14 to 241). In both COVID-19 convalescent patients and infection-naive vaccine recipients, the study compared SARS-CoV-2 spike-specific CD4+ TCR repertoires from before mRNA vaccination with those from after it. Altogether, around 11 COVID-19 convalescent patients and a few SARS-CoV-2-naive healthy vaccine recipients made up the full study. Cultures from other donors in the study were sequenced using the Oncomine TCR Beta short-read assay on an Illumina iSeq 100.

The ViraFEST assay stimulated PBMC with viral peptide pools and then used TCR sequencing to identify antigen-specific CD4+ T cell clonotypes by expansion. After less than 13 days of culture, CD4+ T cells were isolated with the EasySep CD4+ T cell isolation kit. Participants received two doses of either the BNT162b2 or the mRNA-1273 mRNA SARS-CoV-2 vaccine. The absence of prior SARS-CoV-2 infection in healthy vaccine recipients was confirmed by negative nucleocapsid antibodies before and after vaccination. Each well held roughly 2.2 million PBMC cultured in IMDM containing approximately 5% human AB serum, roughly 10 IU/ml IL-2 and gentamicin, along with 10 ug/ml peptides. On days 3 and 7, half of the culture medium was replaced with fresh IL-2-containing medium. Unless noted otherwise, every peptide stimulation condition was cultured in triplicate wells. Using Ficoll-Paque Plus gradient centrifugation, PBMC were separated from whole blood and then either used fresh or cryopreserved at -140C. The overlapping peptide pools covered the spike proteins of SARS-CoV-2 and of the common cold coronaviruses HCoV-NL63, HCoV-OC43 and HCoV-229E. Genomic DNA was extracted from cultured CD4+ T cells with the QIAamp micro DNA kit.

Findings and caveats that apply to the study as a whole: Limitations of the study were the small number of convalescent patients and the absence of early post-infection timepoints. Clones induced by infection and clones induced by vaccination both contracted markedly at late timepoints after vaccination, which fits with T cell responses waning over time. In healthy vaccine recipients, vaccine-induced clones were almost all SARS-CoV-2 mono-reactive, with only 1 of 255 being cross-reactive with common cold coronaviruses.

Specimen: CD4+ T cells from PBMCs cultured with HCoV-NL63 spike peptides, collected after COVID-19 vaccination. The meaning of the sample's cell subset or site label: HCoV-NL63 spike overlapping peptide pool stimulation. This receptor was identified in a human donor who received a COVID-19 vaccine. Some clones in this sample may be carry-over from other donors' samples.

This receptor carries the CDR3 CASRRTSGGYNEQFF. The nucleotides read TGTGCCAGCAGGCGAACTAGCGGGGGCTACAATGAGCAGTTCTTC. Recombination joined TRBV3-1 (or the pseudogene TRBV3-2) with TRBJ2-1; TRBD2 aligns with 11 central bases. The CDR3 spans 15 residues, from the cysteine through the phenylalanine. The read is trimmed to its CDR3 DNA, 45 bases read in frame from base 1. Based on the germline V gene (reference sequence), the CDR1 and CDR2 sequences are LGHDT and YNNKEL. After removal of 6 bases from V and 3 bases from J, the junction retains 4 bases not matched to a gene.